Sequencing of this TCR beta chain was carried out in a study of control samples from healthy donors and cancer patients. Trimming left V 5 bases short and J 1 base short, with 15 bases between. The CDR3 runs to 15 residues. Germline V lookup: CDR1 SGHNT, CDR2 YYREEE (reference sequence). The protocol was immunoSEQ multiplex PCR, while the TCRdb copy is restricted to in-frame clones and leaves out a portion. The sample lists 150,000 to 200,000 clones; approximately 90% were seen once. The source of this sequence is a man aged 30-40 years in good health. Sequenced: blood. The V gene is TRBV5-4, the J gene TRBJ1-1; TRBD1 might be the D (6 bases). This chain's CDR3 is CASRPKGHGNTEAFF. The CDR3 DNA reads TGTGCCAGCAGACCTAAGGGACACGGGAACACTGAAGCTTTCTTT.